This record concerns one TCR beta chain sequence. Its antigen is not known. The TCR library protocol was used to attach unique molecular identifiers. These identifiers were attached to individual cDNA molecules. TCRdb used MiXCR to reprocess the 5' RACE reads, holding one entry per CDR3 protein. The table includes over 75,000 distinct CDR3 sequences, 15% detected once. CDR3 length equals 11 residues. The germline gives CDR1 SQVTM, CDR2 ANQGSEA. Trimming stripped 6 bases from V and 5 bases from J, with 9 bases between. This record comes from a study of early T cells in non-severe SARS-CoV-2 infection. Study-wide background: Sequencing of bulk RNA from unsorted whole blood was done, without chain pairing.

Whole-study findings and limits: VDJdb-based matching was biased toward anti-spike CD8 responses and missed private and CD4 specificities.

Sequenced sample: whole blood. This TCR came from an adult who was a healthcare worker with PCR-confirmed SARS-CoV-2 infection or an uninfected control (not recorded which). This chain joins TRBV29-1 and TRBJ2-3; D uncertain. The CDR3 sequence: CSVSTVDTQYF. In nucleotides, the CDR3 is TGCAGCGTGTCTACTGTAGATACGCAGTATTTT.